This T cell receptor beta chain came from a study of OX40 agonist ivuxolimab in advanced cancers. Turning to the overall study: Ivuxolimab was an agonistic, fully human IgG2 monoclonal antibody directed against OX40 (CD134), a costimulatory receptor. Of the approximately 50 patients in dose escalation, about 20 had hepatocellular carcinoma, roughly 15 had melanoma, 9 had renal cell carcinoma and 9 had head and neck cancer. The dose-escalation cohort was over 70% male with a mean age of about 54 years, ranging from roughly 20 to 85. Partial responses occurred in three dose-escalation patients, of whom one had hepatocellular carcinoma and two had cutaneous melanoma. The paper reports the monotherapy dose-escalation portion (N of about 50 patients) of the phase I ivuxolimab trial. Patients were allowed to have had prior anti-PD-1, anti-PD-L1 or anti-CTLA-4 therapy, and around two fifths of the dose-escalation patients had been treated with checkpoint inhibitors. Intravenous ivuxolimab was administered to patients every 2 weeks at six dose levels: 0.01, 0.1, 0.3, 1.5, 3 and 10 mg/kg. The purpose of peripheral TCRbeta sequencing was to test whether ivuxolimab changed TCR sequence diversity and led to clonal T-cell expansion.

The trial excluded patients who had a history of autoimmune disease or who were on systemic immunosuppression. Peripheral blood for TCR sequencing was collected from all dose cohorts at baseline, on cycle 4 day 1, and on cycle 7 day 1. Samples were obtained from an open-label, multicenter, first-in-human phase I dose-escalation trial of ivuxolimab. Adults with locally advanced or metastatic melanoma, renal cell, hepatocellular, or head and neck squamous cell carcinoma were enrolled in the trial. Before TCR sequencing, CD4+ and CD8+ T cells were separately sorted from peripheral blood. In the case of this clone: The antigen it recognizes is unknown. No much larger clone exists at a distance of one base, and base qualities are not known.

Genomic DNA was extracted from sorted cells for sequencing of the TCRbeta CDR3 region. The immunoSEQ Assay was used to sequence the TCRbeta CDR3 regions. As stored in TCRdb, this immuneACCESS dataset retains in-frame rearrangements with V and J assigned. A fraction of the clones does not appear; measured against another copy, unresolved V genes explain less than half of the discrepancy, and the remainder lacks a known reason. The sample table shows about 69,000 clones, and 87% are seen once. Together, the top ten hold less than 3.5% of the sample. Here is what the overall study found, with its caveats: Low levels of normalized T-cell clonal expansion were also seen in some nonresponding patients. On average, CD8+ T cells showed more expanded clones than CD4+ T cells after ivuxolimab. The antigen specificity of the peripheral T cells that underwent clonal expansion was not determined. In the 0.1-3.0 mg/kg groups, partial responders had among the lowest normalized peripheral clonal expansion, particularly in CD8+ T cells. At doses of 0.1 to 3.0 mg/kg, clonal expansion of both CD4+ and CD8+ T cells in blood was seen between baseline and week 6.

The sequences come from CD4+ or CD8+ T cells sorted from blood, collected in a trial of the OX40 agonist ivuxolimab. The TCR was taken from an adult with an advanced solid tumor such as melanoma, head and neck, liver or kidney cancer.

At the DNA level, the sequence is TGTGCCAGCAGCTTAGCGGCCGCTGGGCCCTACGAGCAGTACTTC. Its translation reads: CASSLAAAGPYEQYF. The V and J segments used are TRBV7-3 and TRBJ2-7; the D gene is not confidently resolved. Inclusive of the bounding cysteine and phenylalanine, the CDR3 is 15 residues long. The CDR3 DNA has 45 bases and is translated from base 1. Trimming removed 2 bases from V and 2 bases from J, leaving 13 bases between the germline ends. CDR1 and CDR2, per the germline V gene, are SGHTA and FQGTGA.